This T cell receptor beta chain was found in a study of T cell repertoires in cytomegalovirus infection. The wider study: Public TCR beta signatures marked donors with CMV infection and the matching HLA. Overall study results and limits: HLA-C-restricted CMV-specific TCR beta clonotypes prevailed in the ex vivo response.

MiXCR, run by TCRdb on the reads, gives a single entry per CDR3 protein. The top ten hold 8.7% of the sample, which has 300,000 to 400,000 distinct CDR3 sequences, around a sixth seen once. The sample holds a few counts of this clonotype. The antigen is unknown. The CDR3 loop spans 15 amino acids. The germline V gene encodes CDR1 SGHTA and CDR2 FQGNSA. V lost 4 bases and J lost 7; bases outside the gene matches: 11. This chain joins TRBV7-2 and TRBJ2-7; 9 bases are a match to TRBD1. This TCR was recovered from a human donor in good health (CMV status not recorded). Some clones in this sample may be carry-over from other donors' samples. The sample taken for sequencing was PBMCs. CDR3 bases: TGTGCCAGCAGCTCAATGGGACAGGGTGTAAGGGAGCAGTACTTC. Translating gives CASSSMGQGVREQYF.